This T cell receptor beta chain is drawn from a study of tumor-infiltrating lymphocytes in primary liver carcinoma. Study as a whole: The cohort included men and women aged 30 to 69 years. Measuring about 4.2 to 10 cm across, the tumors were staged as T1-T3 N0M0. Study outcomes and limitations: Blood had a significantly lower top-250-clone fraction than tumors did (p = 0.039).

This clonotype showed up many times. Its matching antigen is unknown. Extraction also yielded germline DNA, while blood RNA was obtained from unsorted whole blood. Constant-region priming of around 500 ng total RNA yielded TCR beta cDNA. Amplification in three nested multiplex PCR rounds with slightly modified ARM-PCR gave rise to TCR beta libraries. TCRdb fed the multiplex PCR reads into MiXCR, producing one record per CDR3 protein. The sample consists of about 200,000 distinct CDR3 sequences, roughly 61% of them appearing once. This sequence originates from a woman aged 60-75 years with primary liver carcinoma and hepatitis B virus infection. Sequenced: peripheral blood.

In nucleotides, the CDR3 is TGTGCCAGCAGCCCGAACCGGGGGCGGACTGAAGCTTTCTTT. Translation gives CASSPNRGRTEAFF. V usage is TRBV5-6 and J usage is TRBJ1-1; TRBD1 is a possible D gene (6 bases). The CDR3 runs 14 residues. V lost 4 bases and J 5 bases, leaving 15 bases between the germline ends. Germline CDR1 SGHDT, CDR2 YYEEEE.